This paragraph covers one TCR beta chain sequence. Its target is not known. This sample was taken from a study of shared clonotypes between healthy human individuals. Whole-study findings and limits: A handful of donors held about 4.5% of naive CD4 clonotypes in common.

Trimming pared 2 bases from V and 0 bases from J, leaving 14 bases between. The CDR3 runs to 17 residues. Germline CDR1 reads SGHAT; CDR2 reads FQNNGV. It was into CD45RA+ naive and CD45RA-negative memory subsets that the CD4+ cells were split. Generated by immunoSEQ multiplex PCR, the TCRdb table keeps only in-frame clones and is missing some. There are more than 1 million clones in the sample; around 78% occur only once, and approximately 0.52% lies in the top ten. Material: memory CD4+ T cells from PBMCs. Described subset: CD45RA-negative fraction. V and J are TRBV11-2 and TRBJ2-1, with no clear D. This receptor was identified in a man between 18 and 35 years old in good health. Some clones in this sample may be carry-over from other donors' samples. The CDR3 loop reads CASSLLDAWSSYNEQFF. CDR3 coding DNA: TGTGCCAGCAGCTTATTGGACGCCTGGAGCTCCTACAATGAGCAGTTCTTC. The variable domain in full, completed from reference TRBV11-2 and TRBJ2-1, reads EAGVAQSPRYKIIEKRQSVAFWCNPISGHATLYWYQQILGQGPKLLIQFQNNGVVDDSQLPKDRFSAERLKGVDSTLKIQPAKLEDSAVYLCASSLLDAWSSYNEQFFGPGTRLTVL.